A selection of T cell receptor beta chains follows, all from one sample in a study of cytomegalovirus exposure and HLA in healthy donors. The assay was immunoSEQ multiplex PCR, and TCRdb's table has in-frame clones only and misses some. The table lists about 95,000 clones, about 73% of them singletons. The sample taken for sequencing was PBMCs. Source of these receptors: a woman aged 45-65 years in good health and CMV-seropositive. Both conserved end residues are trimmed from each CDR3.

cdr3_length	v_call	j_call	cdr3_aa
13	TRBV2	TRBJ2-1	ANSPGTSGDNEQF
11	TRBV28	TRBJ1-1	ASSLYRNTEAF
13	TRBV9	TRBJ2-1	ASSSAGGNMNEQF
14	TRBV7-3	TRBJ2-1	ASSPLWGQGYNEQF
11	TRBV6-1	TRBJ1-5	ASRRTGNQPQH
13	TRBV11-2	TRBJ2-1	ASSLGLAGYDEQF
14	TRBV27	TRBJ2-2	ASSFRGLAGAGELF
10	TRBV28	NA	ASGANSYEQY
14	TRBV5-1	TRBJ2-2	ASSLLGVVNTGELF
14	TRBV28	TRBJ2-1	ASRPTSGGPYNEQF
13	TRBV7-9	NA	ASSLLGQGSYEQY
9	TRBV20-1	TRBJ2-1	SARSGYEQF
11	TRBV6-5	TRBJ2-7	ASTGYGAYEQY
12	TRBV6-6	TRBJ1-2	ASSLPSGGNGYT
10	TRBV10-3	TRBJ1-2	AISELQEGYT
11	TRBV2	TRBJ1-5	ASSGDRDQPQH
12	TRBV28	TRBJ1-2	ASSRETGWPGYT
12	TRBV19	TRBJ2-5	ASSILGGEETQY
13	TRBV15	TRBJ2-1	ATSRDVAPGSEQF
14	TRBV7-2	TRBJ1-5	ASSSEWARKNQPQH
13	TRBV2	TRBJ2-1	ASSELPALGDEQF
13	TRBV27	TRBJ1-5	ASRPRGPARQPQH
13	TRBV19	TRBJ2-2	ASSPSGRALGELF
13	TRBV4-2	TRBJ1-5	ASSSPGTENQPQH
13	TRBV5-1	TRBJ1-1	ASSLRTGGNTEAF
15	TRBV10-3	TRBJ2-3	AISESDGALSTDTQY
13	TRBV9	TRBJ2-3	ASTPRAEITDTQY
12	TRBV10-3	TRBJ2-5	AIRDSRSEETQY
11	TRBV29-1	TRBJ2-7	SVWGTRRDEQY
12	TRBV7-2	TRBJ1-1	ASGGQGAVTEAF
11	TRBV27	TRBJ2-1	ASSHAGGYEQF
13	TRBV2	TRBJ1-2	ASSPTGGEGYGYT
17	TRBV9	TRBJ2-2	ASSVEGTSGYGNTGELF
12	TRBV2	TRBJ2-3	ASSGKRSTDTQY
13	TRBV28	TRBJ2-7	ASSPTGTAIYEQY
13	TRBV19	TRBJ2-5	ASSPTTGYQETQY
12	TRBV7-9	TRBJ1-1	ASSLGQGDTEAF
12	TRBV28	TRBJ2-2	ASNPARVGGELF
15	TRBV29-1	TRBJ2-2	SVEDWGLAANTGELF
14	TRBV7-2	TRBJ1-2	ASSFFRGGAGYGYT
15	TRBV5-4	TRBJ2-3	ASSSPGLAGPGDTQY
13	TRBV9	TRBJ2-2	ASSTDRVDTGELF
13	TRBV19	TRBJ2-1	ASTLGQVGYNEQF